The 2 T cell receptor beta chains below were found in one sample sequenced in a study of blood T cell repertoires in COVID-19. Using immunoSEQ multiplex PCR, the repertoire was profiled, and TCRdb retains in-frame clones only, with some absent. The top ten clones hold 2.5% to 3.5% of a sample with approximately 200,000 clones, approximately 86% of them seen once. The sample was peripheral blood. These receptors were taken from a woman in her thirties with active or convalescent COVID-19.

The CDR3 region is CASSPGTEAFF. CDR3 nucleotides: TGTGCCAGCAGCCCCGGGACTGAAGCTTTCTTT. This chain links TRBV3-1 (or the pseudogene TRBV3-2) with TRBJ1-1; D remains unclear. Trimming removed 4 bases from V and 5 bases from J, with 5 bases in between. Per the germline V gene, CDR1 is LGHDT and CDR2 is YNNKEL (reference sequence). There are 11 residues in the CDR3.

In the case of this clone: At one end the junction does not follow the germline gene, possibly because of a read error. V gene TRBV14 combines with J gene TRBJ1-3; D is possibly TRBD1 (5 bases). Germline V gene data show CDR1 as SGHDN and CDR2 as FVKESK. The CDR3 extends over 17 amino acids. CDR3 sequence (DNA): TGTGCCAGCAGCCTTATCCGCGACGGCCAGGGTGGACACACCATATATTTT. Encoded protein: CASSLIRDGQGGHTIYF.